The 17 T cell receptor beta chains presented below share a single source sample, sequenced in a study of T cells in Graves' hyperthyroidism and ophthalmopathy. Template material for amplifying TCR beta CDR3 regions consisted of RNA transcripts. First-round RT-PCR targeting the TCR CDR3 was performed with the HTBI primer set. TCRdb itself ran the multiplex PCR reads through MiXCR, one entry per CDR3 protein. The sample shows 200,000 to 250,000 distinct CDR3 sequences, about a sixth of them seen only once. The sample taken for sequencing was blood. These receptors were collected from a man aged 45 to 65 with Graves' hyperthyroidism.

This clonotype was observed at least ten times. V usage is TRBV29-1 and J usage is TRBJ2-3; 8 bases are a match to TRBD1. V gave up 3 bases and J gave up 4 bases; unmatched junction bases: 3. The germline V gene encodes CDR1 SQVTM and CDR2 ANQGSEA. CDR3 length: 13 amino acids. CDR3 nucleotides: TGCAGCGTTGATGGGACAGGCCCAGATACGCAGTATTTT. This encodes CSVDGTGPDTQYF.

The table lists this clonotype with a few counts. The chain is built from TRBV7-2 and TRBJ2-2; 8 nucleotides line up with TRBD1. The CDR3 contains 17 residues. V was clipped by 4 bases and J by 4 bases; unmatched bases: 11. Germline assignment: CDR1 SGHTA and CDR2 FQGNSA. The CDR3: CASSWPAGGASTGELFF. The CDR3, as DNA: TGTGCCAGCAGCTGGCCGGCAGGGGGCGCGTCCACCGGGGAGCTGTTTTTT.

This clonotype came up many times. This rearrangement joins TRBV20-1 to TRBJ1-5; D is ambiguous. In germline, CDR1 is DFQATT, CDR2 SNEGSKA (reference sequence). Trimming took off 2 bases at V and 7 bases at J, with 12 bases between the two ends. This CDR3 is 13 amino acids long. CDR3 sequence (DNA): TGCAGTGCTAGAAATTCCCTGTCCCAGCCCCAGCATTTT. It yields the protein CSARNSLSQPQHF.

This clonotype has a count of ten or more. This chain's CDR3 is CATSDSDGYTF. The DNA for the CDR3 is TGTGCCACCAGTGATAGTGATGGCTACACCTTC. The chain carries TRBV24-1 and TRBJ1-2; D uncertain. V lost 3 bases to trimming and J lost 6 bases, with 4 bases between them. The CDR3 sequence is 11 residues long. Looked up from germline, CDR1 is KGHDR and CDR2 is SFDVKD.

As for this clonotype: A single base separates this from a much larger clone, so it may be a read error. This CDR3 is missing its conserved last phenylalanine or tryptophan, likely due to a read error. The rearrangement uses TRBV27 and TRBJ1-5, with a tentative D call TRBD1 (5 bases). Germline CDR1 is MNHEY and CDR2 is SMNVEV (reference sequence). CDR3 length: 14 amino acids. V was trimmed by 2 bases and J by 2 bases, leaving 7 bases between them. CDR3 protein: CASSLGGGNQPQHL. DNA for the CDR3: TGTGCCAGCAGTTTAGGGGGAGGCAATCAGCCCCAGCATCTT.

This clonotype occurred a few times. The J gene is TRBJ1-5, the V gene TRBV24-1, with 7 bases that match TRBD1. The CDR3 spans 13 residues. With V trimmed by 4 bases and J by 5 bases, 1 base remained unmatched. Germline V CDR1 and CDR2: KGHDR, SFDVKD. As DNA, the CDR3 is TGTGCCACCAGTGACACAGGGGATCAGCCCCAGCATTTT. Protein sequence: CATSDTGDQPQHF.

The rearrangement joins TRBV19 to TRBJ2-7; 8 nucleotides line up with TRBD2. The CDR3 extends over 18 amino acids. Germline CDR1 reads LNHDA; CDR2 reads SQIVND (reference sequence). The J segment lost 2 bases and the V segment lost 3 bases, leaving 15 bases of the junction unmatched. DNA of the CDR3: TGTGCCAGTAGTATCGGCCTGTTCGGGCGGGAGGTTACCTACGAGCAGTACTTC. Translated, it gives CASSIGLFGREVTYEQYF. Full variable domain (remainder filled in from reference TRBV19 and TRBJ2-7): DGGITQSPKYLFRKEGQNVTLSCEQNLNHDAMYWYRQDPGQGLRLIYYSQIVNDFQKGDIAEGYSVSREKKESFPLTVTSAQKNPTAFYLCASSIGLFGREVTYEQYFGPGTRLTVT.

Comments on this clonotype: This may come from a read error, since a much larger clone is one base off. CDR3 sequence: CASRDPKNIQYF. In DNA form, the CDR3 reads TGTGCCAGCAGGGATCCCAAAAACATTCAGTACTTC. The gene calls are TRBV12-3 or TRBV12-4 and TRBJ2-4; D uncertain. The CDR3 length is 12 residues. Trimming removed 6 bases at V and 2 bases at J, with 5 bases between.

The chain joins TRBV27 to TRBJ2-3; no reliable D call. Trimming shortened V by 6 bases and J by 2 bases, and 18 bases separated the two germline ends. Per the germline V gene, CDR1 is MNHEY and CDR2 is SMNVEV (reference sequence). The CDR3 is made up of 16 amino acids. CDR3 DNA sequence: TGTGCCAGCAGACCCGACCTTGGGCTCACCACAGATACGCAGTATTTT. This encodes CASRPDLGLTTDTQYF.

This clonotype was counted at least ten times. This chain uses TRBV20-1 with TRBJ2-2; TRBD1 matches 11 bases. The J segment lost 6 bases and the V segment lost 6 bases, leaving 9 bases of the junction unmatched. The germline V gene encodes CDR1 DFQATT and CDR2 SNEGSKA (reference sequence). The CDR3 runs to 15 residues. CDR3 in amino acids: CSAEGGTGGPGELFF. For the CDR3, the DNA is TGCAGTGCCGAGGGAGGGACAGGGGGGCCCGGGGAGCTGTTTTTT.

This clonotype was found a few times. The chain uses TRBV10-3 and TRBJ2-5, with D maybe TRBD2 (7 bases). Trimming stripped 8 bases from V and 2 bases from J, with 21 bases between. Germline CDR1 is ENHRY and CDR2 is SYGVKD. The CDR3 is 16 residues long. This chain's CDR3 is CAIGGGVAGAQETQYF. The CDR3 nucleotides read TGTGCCATCGGAGGGGGGGTCGCGGGGGCACAAGAGACCCAGTACTTC.

This clonotype was detected a few times. J is TRBJ2-7 and V is TRBV29-1; D may be TRBD2 (5 bases). This CDR3 is built from 11 residues. CDR1 is SQVTM, CDR2 ANQGSEA, per germline. V lost 3 bases and J 3 bases, leaving 6 bases between the germline ends. CDR3 region: CSVEGDYEQYF. As DNA, the CDR3 is TGCAGCGTTGAGGGAGACTACGAGCAGTACTTC.

About this clonotype itself: This may arise from a read error, as a much more abundant clone is one base away. The chain joins TRBV11-2 to TRBJ2-1; TRBD2 agrees at 7 bases. The CDR3 consists of 16 residues. Germline V gives CDR1 SGHAT, CDR2 FQNNGV. The DNA of the CDR3 is TGTGCCAGCAGCCAAGATCTGGGGCGGGAGCCCAATGAGCAGTCCTTC. This sequence encodes CASSQDLGREPNEQSF.

This clonotype was recorded a few times. The V and J genes are TRBV7-9 and TRBJ2-7; D not certain. CDR3 length: 13 amino acids. Trimming removed 5 bases from V and 3 bases from J, with 11 bases in between. The germline V gene has CDR1 SEHNR and CDR2 FQNEAQ (reference sequence). The CDR3 region has the DNA TGTGCCAGCAGCCTTCACATGATCTACGAGCAGTACTTC. Protein sequence: CASSLHMIYEQYF.

The V call is TRBV6-2 or TRBV6-3, the J call TRBJ1-1; the D is unclear. Trimming pared 0 bases from V and 3 bases from J, leaving 17 bases between. CDR1 is MNHEY, CDR2 SVGEGT, per germline. The CDR3 consists of 17 residues. The CDR3 region has the DNA TGTGCCAGCAGTTACTCCGTGGGCAAACCGAAGGACACTGAAGCTTTCTTT. This gives the protein CASSYSVGKPKDTEAFF.

This clonotype appeared many times. J is TRBJ2-1 and V is TRBV11-3, with unresolved D. Germline CDR1 and CDR2: SGHNT and YENEEA. The V end lost 1 base, the J end lost 4 bases, and 14 bases lay between the germline ends. The length of the CDR3 is 16 residues. In nucleotides, the CDR3 is TGTGCCAGCAGCTTAGGTCCTAGGCAAGGATACAATGAGCAGTTCTTC. Protein: CASSLGPRQGYNEQFF.

The table lists this clonotype with a few counts. The rearrangement links TRBV29-1 to TRBJ2-3; D is possibly TRBD1 (6 bases). V dropped 7 bases and J dropped 1 base, with 12 bases sitting between them. The CDR3 covers 13 residues. The germline gives CDR1 SQVTM, CDR2 ANQGSEA. CDR3 residues: CSGGQGRTDTQYF. The CDR3, as DNA: TGCAGCGGGGGGCAGGGACGCACAGATACGCAGTATTTT.